The 10 T cell receptor beta chains reported below all come from one sample, sequenced in a study of T cell changes during pregnancy in multiple sclerosis. The method was immunoSEQ multiplex PCR; TCRdb's version includes in-frame clones alone and lacks a portion of them. The sample carries fewer than 40,000 clones, about nine tenths recorded once. The sample in question was CD4+ T cells from peripheral blood mononuclear cells, obtained in the first trimester of pregnancy. These receptors were collected from a female donor in good health, enrolled as a control in a pregnancy study.

The gene calls are TRBV27 and TRBJ1-5; no firm D call. The CDR3 totals 12 residues. The V end was cut by 6 bases, the J end by 9 bases, with 12 bases between. CDR1 is MNHEY and CDR2 is SMNVEV in the germline V gene (reference sequence). The CDR3 spells CASRGSGSPQHF. CDR3 DNA sequence: TGTGCCAGCAGGGGTAGCGGGTCGCCCCAGCATTTT.

The chain recombines TRBV7-2 with TRBJ1-5; D possibly corresponds to TRBD1 (5 bases). Per the germline V gene, CDR1 is SGHTA and CDR2 is FQGNSA. The V and J ends lost 5 bases and 0 bases respectively, with 14 bases between them. This CDR3 comprises 16 residues. The CDR3 protein is CASSSRGTVSNQPQHF. DNA for the CDR3: TGTGCCAGCAGCAGCCGCGGGACGGTTAGCAATCAGCCCCAGCATTTT.

The chain links TRBV30 to TRBJ2-7; 7 bases line up with TRBD1. This CDR3 is built from 15 residues. From germline, CDR1 is GTSNPN and CDR2 SVGIG (reference sequence). The V gene end was trimmed by 3 bases and the J gene end by 5 bases; junction bases not matched to a gene: 13. CDR3 nucleotide sequence: TGTGCCTGGAGCGTACCAGACAGGGAGTTCGACGAGCAGTACTTC. Protein: CAWSVPDREFDEQYF.

The V and J genes are TRBV27 and TRBJ2-3, with 8 bases that match TRBD2. This CDR3 has 19 residues. Trimming took 4 bases from V and 5 from J; bases not matched to a gene: 20. CDR1 is MNHEY and CDR2 is SMNVEV in the germline V gene (reference sequence). CDR3: CASSSEVGAGVPSGDTQYF. The CDR3, as DNA: TGTGCCAGCAGTTCCGAAGTTGGAGCGGGGGTTCCTAGTGGAGATACGCAGTATTTT.

This rearrangement joins TRBV11-2 to TRBJ1-4; 8 nucleotides match TRBD1. Germline values: CDR1 SGHAT, CDR2 FQNNGV. The CDR3 is made up of 14 amino acids. V shed 5 bases, J shed 5 bases, and the junction held 4 bases outside the gene matches. CDR3 in amino acids: CASSTRDRNEKLFF. Here the CDR3 DNA reads TGTGCCAGCAGCACCCGGGACAGGAATGAAAAACTGTTTTTT.

The rearrangement uses TRBV30 and TRBJ1-2; the match to TRBD1 covers 7 bases. Trimming at V came to 8 bases and at J to 8 bases, leaving 8 bases not matched to a gene. The CDR3 totals 11 residues. Germline-derived CDR1 and CDR2 are GTSNPN and SVGIG (reference sequence). CDR3 sequence: CATRNRGGYTF. CDR3 nucleotides: TGTGCCACTCGAAACAGGGGAGGCTACACCTTC.

This chain connects TRBV9 to TRBJ1-3, with 7 bases matching TRBD1. Germline CDR1 is SGDLS and CDR2 is YYNGEE. The CDR3 spans 18 residues. V lost 4 bases to trimming and J lost 0 bases; unmatched junction nucleotides: 13. In DNA form, the CDR3 reads TGTGCCAGCAGCTCACAACCTGGGACAGTCCTCTCTGGAAACACCATATATTTT. Its protein product is CASSSQPGTVLSGNTIYF.

V usage is TRBV10-3 and J usage is TRBJ2-1, with 8 bases fitting TRBD2. Germline V gene lookup returns CDR1 ENHRY and CDR2 SYGVKD. This CDR3 contains 16 residues. Trimming took 2 bases from V and 5 from J; bases not matched to a gene: 8. The CDR3 region is CAISEDPRTSHNEQFF. CDR3 coding DNA: TGTGCCATCAGTGAGGACCCCCGGACTAGCCACAATGAGCAGTTCTTC.

The J gene is TRBJ2-1, the V gene TRBV4-1, with 8 bases matching TRBD2. CDR1 and CDR2 (germline): MGHRA, YSYEKL. The CDR3 length is 17 residues. V was clipped by 3 bases and J by 4 bases; unmatched bases: 11. This CDR3 reads CASSHIPGQRGYNEQFF. The CDR3 nucleotides are TGCGCCAGCAGCCACATCCCCGGCCAGCGGGGGTACAATGAGCAGTTCTTC.

A single count supports this clone. This chain uses TRBV6-1 with TRBJ1-5, with 7 bases aligning to TRBD1. Germline V gene sequence: CDR1 MNHNS, CDR2 SASEGT. The CDR3 spans 14 residues. V dropped 6 bases and J dropped 4; count of bases not matched to a gene: 6. In nucleotides, the CDR3 is TGTGCCAGCAGCACTCAGGGGGAGAATCAGCCCCAGCATTTT. This encodes CASSTQGENQPQHF.